Given below is one T cell receptor beta chain in context. This receptor's antigen is unknown. Qualities for individual bases were not recorded, and no much larger clone is one base off. TCRbeta CDR3 regions were amplified from genomic DNA using the immunoSEQ Assay, a bias-controlled multiplex PCR. The authors processed their data as follows. Within the assay, amplification of reference gene primers was used to estimate how many nucleated cells each sample contained. To quantify the absolute abundance of each unique TCRbeta CDR3 rearrangement, sequence reads were collapsed and filtered. For each sample, productive Simpson clonality was calculated as the square root of Simpson's diversity index across productive rearrangements. In its TCRdb copy, this immuneACCESS table keeps in-frame sequences only and misses some clones. Where compared with another copy, unresolved V genes explain less than half of these, and the others have no known cause. V and J calls and clone size follow that table, whereas D and trimming were derived from the DNA. This sample comprises about 60,000 clones, 70% to 90% of them detected only once. Together, the top ten hold approximately 18% of the sample.

The entry originates in a study of blood T cell repertoires in COVID-19 (dated by TCRdb to 2018 to 2021). Regarding the research as a whole: Samples from collaborators originated in the United States, Italy and Spain and spanned both the acute and convalescent phases of COVID-19. The repertoires were made available in a free public database intended to serve as a resource for research on the immune response to SARS-CoV-2. The dataset comprised deeply sampled blood TCRbeta repertoires from subjects exposed to, actively infected with, or recovered from COVID-19. The samples were drawn from the first 160 participants of the ongoing ImmuneRACE study and from 1,254 subjects provided by 6 global collaborators. Where available, HLA class I and class II types were taken from metadata supplied by the sample provider and were not determined by assay-based typing. The material from the prospective study consisted of cDNA or gDNA derived from T cells, B-cell-depleted T cells, or PBMCs. Nearly every sample came with metadata listing a de-identified subject ID, COVID-19 status, age in years and sex.

Sequences MNHEY (CDR1) and SMNVEV (CDR2) are obtained from the germline V gene (reference sequence). The CDR3 covers 14 residues, taking in both the cysteine and the phenylalanine. Left in the record is the CDR3 DNA by itself, 42 bases read in frame from the first base. V trim: 4 bases; J trim: 1 base; unmatched bases: 4. Each collaborating institution followed its own protocols to collect whole blood in K2EDTA tubes. Collaborator samples were shipped for TCRbeta analysis as frozen whole blood, isolated PBMCs, or DNA extracted from either sample type. Study-wide findings and limitations: Clinical and demographic metadata were provided uncurated, with the amount varying by source and participant.

The chain joins TRBV27 to TRBJ2-7, with TRBD1 identical over 7 junction bases. What was sequenced was peripheral blood. The receptor comes from a woman aged 80 or older with active COVID-19. For the CDR3, the sequence is CASSSGTESYEQYF. The DNA is as follows: TGTGCCAGCAGTTCCGGGACAGAATCCTACGAGCAGTACTTC.